The next 14 T cell receptor beta chains were all read from a single sample in a study of blood T cell repertoires in COVID-19. Measured with immunoSEQ multiplex PCR; TCRdb has only the in-frame clones, and not every one. The repertoire holds under 150,000 clones, with roughly four fifths as singletons. The sequenced material came from peripheral blood. These receptors all stem from a human donor in a cohort sampled during active COVID-19.

This clone has only one observation. The chain uses TRBV30 and TRBJ2-3; no clear D gene. CDR1 GTSNPN and CDR2 SVGIG come from the germline V gene (reference sequence). The length of the CDR3 is 15 residues. V was trimmed by 2 bases and J by 1 base, leaving 13 bases between them. CDR3 sequence: CAWSRASEGTDTQYF. For the CDR3, the DNA is TGTGCCTGGAGTCGCGCTAGTGAGGGCACAGATACGCAGTATTTT.

The rearrangement joins TRBV7-9 to TRBJ1-1; D uncertain. The length of the CDR3 is 14 residues. V was shortened by 1 base and J by 1 base, with 7 bases between the two germline ends. Germline V gene lookup returns CDR1 SEHNR and CDR2 FQNEAQ (reference sequence). The CDR3 nucleotides read TGTGCCAGCAGCTTAGTACGGGAGAACACTGAAGCTTTCTTT. Translating it yields CASSLVRENTEAFF.

The CDR3 spells CASSPYSGSGGGEQYF. The DNA of the CDR3 is TGTGCCAGCAGCCCCTATAGCGGTAGCGGGGGGGGCGAGCAGTACTTC. The rearrangement uses TRBV7-3 and TRBJ2-7, with 11 bases matching TRBD2. The V gene's germline CDR1 is SGHTA and CDR2 FQGTGA. CDR3 length: 16 residues. Losses at the gene ends were 5 bases for V and 6 bases for J; bases not matched to a gene: 12.

The J gene is TRBJ1-1, the V gene TRBV30, with D possibly TRBD1 on 5 matching bases. The CDR3 loop spans 14 amino acids. The V gene's germline CDR1 is GTSNPN and CDR2 SVGIG (reference sequence). V lost 5 bases, J lost 4 bases, and 17 bases lay in between. DNA of the CDR3: TGTGCCTGGGTAGTGGGCAGGGTGAGCACTGAAGCTTTCTTT. Encoded protein: CAWVVGRVSTEAFF. The full variable domain, rest sourced from reference TRBV30 and TRBJ1-1, is SQTIHQWPATLVQPVGSPLSLECTVEGTSNPNLYWYRQAAGRGLQLLFYSVGIGQISSEVPQNLSASRPQDRQFILSSKKLLLSDSGFYLCAWVVGRVSTEAFFGQGTRLTVV.

This clone was counted only a few times. The chain carries TRBV2 and TRBJ2-1; tentative D call: TRBD1 (6 bases). The CDR3 is made up of 15 amino acids. The ends were cut back, 3 bases at V and 4 bases at J, with 13 bases in the middle. Germline CDR1 and CDR2: SNHLY and FYNNEI. The CDR3 here is CASSDSLGGYNEQFF. Here the CDR3 DNA reads TGTGCCAGCAGTGACAGCCTAGGGGGATACAATGAGCAGTTCTTC.

The chain has TRBV24-1 and TRBJ1-2, with D tentatively TRBD1 (5 bases). Germline V gene data show CDR1 as KGHDR and CDR2 as SFDVKD. Trimming took 9 bases from V and 2 from J, leaving 18 bases between them. The CDR3 sequence is 15 residues long. CDR3 residues: CATPARQSNNYGYTF. CDR3 DNA: TGTGCCACCCCGGCACGACAGTCTAACAACTATGGCTACACCTTC.

Relative to its sample, this clone is medium-sized. The rearrangement uses TRBV10-2 and TRBJ2-1, with TRBD2 identical over 9 bases. The length of the CDR3 is 17 residues. V shed 6 bases, J shed 7 bases, and the junction held 16 bases outside the gene matches. Looked up from germline, CDR1 is WSHSY and CDR2 is SAAADI. The DNA for the CDR3 is TGCGCCAGCAGCTTCCGACTAGCGGATTTACAGGGGAATGAGCAGTTCTTC. As protein: CASSFRLADLQGNEQFF.

V is TRBV18 and J is TRBJ2-6; TRBD1 agrees at 7 bases. The germline gives CDR1 KGHSH, CDR2 LQKENI. The V segment lost 4 bases and the J segment 2 bases; nucleotides outside the gene matches: 2. The CDR3 covers 15 residues. CDR3 in DNA: TGTGCCAGCTCACACACAGGGGCTGGGGCCAACGTCCTGACTTTC. Translating gives CASSHTGAGANVLTF.

V usage is TRBV13 and J usage is TRBJ1-1; the match to TRBD1 covers 8 bases. Germline values: CDR1 PRHDT, CDR2 FYEKMQ (reference sequence). The CDR3 has 13 amino acids. The ends lost 11 bases at V and 1 base at J; junction bases unmatched: 6. In DNA form, the CDR3 reads TGTGCCGGAACAGGGGGGAGGAACACTGAAGCTTTCTTT. Its protein product is CAGTGGRNTEAFF.

J is TRBJ1-5 and V is TRBV18; TRBD1 matches 7 bases. CDR1 KGHSH and CDR2 LQKENI come from the germline V gene. V trimming: 3 bases; J trimming: 2 bases; junction bases outside the gene matches: 4. The CDR3 spans 15 residues. The CDR3 DNA is TGTGCCAGCTCACCCCGACAGGGCCGCAATCAGCCCCAGCATTTT. Protein sequence: CASSPRQGRNQPQHF.

The chain recombines TRBV7-9 with TRBJ2-3; TRBD1 aligns across 9 bases. This CDR3 is 15 amino acids long. Germline-derived CDR1 and CDR2 are SEHNR and FQNEAQ (reference sequence). V gave up 5 bases and J gave up 7 bases; unmatched junction bases: 10. CDR3 protein: CASSMGTGLSYTQYF. CDR3 bases: TGTGCCAGCAGCATGGGGACAGGGCTTTCCTATACGCAGTATTTT. Combining the CDR3 with reference TRBV7-9 and TRBJ2-3 gives the whole variable domain DTGVSQNPRHKITKRGQNVTFRCDPISEHNRLYWYRQTLGQGPEFLTYFQNEAQLEKSRLLSDRFSAERPKGSFSTLEIQRTEQGDSAMYLCASSMGTGLSYTQYFGPGTRLTVL.

The chain combines TRBV28 with TRBJ1-4; D possibly corresponds to TRBD1 (5 bases). Trimming stripped 7 bases from V and 8 bases from J, with 20 bases between. CDR3 length: 15 amino acids. The germline V gene has CDR1 MDHEN and CDR2 SYDVKM. For the CDR3, the DNA is TGTGCCAGCAAGCCAGGGCGGAACGCGGGGGAAAAACTGTTTTTT. It yields the protein CASKPGRNAGEKLFF.

This chain joins TRBV28 and TRBJ1-2; D is unclear. The CDR3 spans 14 residues. Trimming cost V 3 bases and J 0 bases, with 8 bases left between them. Germline V lookup: CDR1 MDHEN, CDR2 SYDVKM. The CDR3 is CASSFVGSNYGYTF. The CDR3 nucleotides are TGTGCCAGCAGTTTCGTCGGTTCTAACTATGGCTACACCTTC.

The J gene is TRBJ2-7, the V gene TRBV7-8; D unclear. Germline CDR1 and CDR2: SGHVS and FQNEAQ. The V end lost 2 bases, the J end lost 6 bases, and 14 bases lay between the germline ends. The CDR3 is 14 amino acids. CDR3 sequence (DNA): TGTGCCAGCAGCTTACAATTAACGATCGGCGAGCAGTACTTC. It translates to CASSLQLTIGEQYF.